This T cell receptor beta chain was captured by sequencing in a study of blood T cell repertoires in COVID-19. The table came from immunoSEQ multiplex PCR; TCRdb's copy has only in-frame clones and leaves some out. The sample yields 150,000 to 200,000 clones, 80% to 95% seen once. Patients from Seattle were sampled longitudinally, starting during active infection. The receptor comes from a man aged 30-40 years with COVID-19, enrolled during active disease. Sequenced input: peripheral blood.

CDR3 coding DNA: TGTGCCACCAGTGAGACTAGCGGGCCCCAAGAGACCCAGTACTTC. It specifies CATSETSGPQETQYF. This rearrangement joins TRBV24-1 to TRBJ2-5, with TRBD2 matching over 10 bases. The CDR3 runs 15 residues. CDR1 KGHDR and CDR2 SFDVKD come from the germline V gene. V was pared by 4 bases and J by 1 base, with 2 bases of the junction left unmatched.